This T cell receptor (beta chain) was captured in a study of T cell changes during pregnancy in multiple sclerosis. CDR1 MDHEN and CDR2 SYDVKM come from the germline V gene. V lost 4 bases to trimming and J lost 7 bases; unmatched junction nucleotides: 8. The CDR3 sequence is 15 residues long. The assay was immunoSEQ multiplex PCR, and TCRdb's table has in-frame clones only and misses some. The table has 43,000 or so clones, around 90% seen once; the top ten hold approximately 1.5%. This TCR came from a female donor with multiple sclerosis, enrolled in a pregnancy study. Material: PBMCs (not recorded whether the cells were cultured). This chain uses TRBV28 with TRBJ1-5, with 9 nucleotides matching TRBD1. Here the CDR3 DNA reads TGTGCCAGCAGTTCTCCGGGACAGGGAGACCAGCCCCAGCATTTT. Protein: CASSSPGQGDQPQHF.